The rows below give T cell receptor beta chains drawn from one sample of a study of neoadjuvant nivolumab and ipilimumab in lung cancer. Repertoires were generated with immunoSEQ multiplex PCR, while TCRdb's copy carries only in-frame clones and drops some. The data show 7,000 to 8,500 clones, 89% seen once. The sample consisted of tumor tissue, taken after neoadjuvant nivolumab, alone or with ipilimumab, at or shortly before surgery. The receptors come from an adult with non-small cell lung cancer. Some clones in this sample may be carry-over from other donors' samples. Both conserved end residues are trimmed from each CDR3. A D gene is named only where the DNA matches it firmly.

v_call	j_call	d_call	cdr3_aa
TRBV5-3	TRBJ2-1	NA	ARSRLRIQF
TRBV18	TRBJ2-1	TRBD1	ASSPGTGGINEQF
TRBV7-8	TRBJ2-2	NA	ASSLEIGELF
TRBV30	TRBJ2-2	TRBD2	AWSPGGWNTGELF
TRBV7-9	TRBJ1-1	TRBD1	ASSHQGGLNEAF
TRBV4-3	TRBJ1-4	TRBD1	ASSLAARGIEKLF
TRBV27	TRBJ1-1	TRBD1	ASSRQGADGEAF
TRBV19	TRBJ2-1	NA	ASSMGSGDLYNEQF
TRBV6-6	TRBJ1-5	NA	ASSYSGGNQPQH
TRBV6-6	TRBJ2-7	TRBD2	ASSLLAGGLGEQY
TRBV19	TRBJ2-1	TRBD2	ASLGLAGIRNEQF
TRBV29-1	TRBJ2-7	TRBD1	SVEGPGTGLYEQY
TRBV6-5	TRBJ2-5	NA	ASSYSSNQETQY
TRBV7-6	TRBJ2-3	NA	ASSPQVLDGDTQY
TRBV10-2	TRBJ2-7	NA	ASSGAEASWLEQY
TRBV7-6	TRBJ1-1	TRBD1	ASSLEGTGNVRAF
TRBV6-6	TRBJ2-3	NA	ASSYQRDTQY
TRBV6-6	TRBJ1-5	TRBD1	ASSTTGGDQPQH
TRBV19	TRBJ1-2	TRBD1	ASRRAGGGNYGYT